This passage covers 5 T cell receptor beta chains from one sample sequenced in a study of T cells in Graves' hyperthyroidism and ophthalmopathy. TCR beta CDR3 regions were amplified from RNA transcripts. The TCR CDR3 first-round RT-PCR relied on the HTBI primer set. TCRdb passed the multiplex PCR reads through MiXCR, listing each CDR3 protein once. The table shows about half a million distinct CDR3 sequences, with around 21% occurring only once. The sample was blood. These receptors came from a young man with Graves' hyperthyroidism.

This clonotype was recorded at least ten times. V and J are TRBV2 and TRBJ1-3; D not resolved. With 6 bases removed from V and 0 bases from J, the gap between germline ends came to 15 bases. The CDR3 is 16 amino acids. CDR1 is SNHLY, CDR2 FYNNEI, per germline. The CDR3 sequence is CASRETTNFSGNTIYF. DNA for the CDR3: TGTGCCAGCAGGGAAACAACGAATTTCTCTGGAAACACCATATATTTT. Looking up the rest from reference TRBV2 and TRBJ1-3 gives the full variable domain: EPEVTQTPSHQVTQMGQEVILRCVPISNHLYFYWYRQILGQKVEFLVSFYNNEISEKSEIFDDQFSVERPDGSNFTLKIRSTKLEDSAMYFCASRETTNFSGNTIYFGEGSWLTVV.

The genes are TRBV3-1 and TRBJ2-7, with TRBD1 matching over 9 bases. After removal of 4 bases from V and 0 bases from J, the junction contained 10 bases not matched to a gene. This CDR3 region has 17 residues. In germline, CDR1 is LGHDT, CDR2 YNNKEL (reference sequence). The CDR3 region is CASSPSGQGASSYEQYF. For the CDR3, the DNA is TGTGCCAGCAGCCCTTCGGGACAGGGCGCGAGCTCCTACGAGCAGTACTTC.

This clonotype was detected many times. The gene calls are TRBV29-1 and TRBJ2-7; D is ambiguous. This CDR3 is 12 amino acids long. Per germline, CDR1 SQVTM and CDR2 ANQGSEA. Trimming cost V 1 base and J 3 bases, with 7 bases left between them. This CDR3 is CSVEVQYYEQYF. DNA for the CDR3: TGCAGCGTTGAAGTTCAATACTACGAGCAGTACTTC.

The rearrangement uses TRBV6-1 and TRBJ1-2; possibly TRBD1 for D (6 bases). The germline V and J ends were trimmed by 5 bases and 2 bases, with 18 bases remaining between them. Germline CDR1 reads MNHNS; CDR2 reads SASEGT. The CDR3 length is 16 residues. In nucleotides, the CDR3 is TGTGCCAGCAGTCCAGCCTTCCGGGGGCGCAACTATGGCTACACCTTC. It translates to CASSPAFRGRNYGYTF.

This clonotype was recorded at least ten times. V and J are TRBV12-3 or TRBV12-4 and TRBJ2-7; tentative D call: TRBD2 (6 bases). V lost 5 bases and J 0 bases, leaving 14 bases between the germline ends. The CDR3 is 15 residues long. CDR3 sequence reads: CASSRSGLSSYEQYF. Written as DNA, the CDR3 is TGTGCCAGCAGTCGCAGCGGGTTGAGCTCCTACGAGCAGTACTTC.